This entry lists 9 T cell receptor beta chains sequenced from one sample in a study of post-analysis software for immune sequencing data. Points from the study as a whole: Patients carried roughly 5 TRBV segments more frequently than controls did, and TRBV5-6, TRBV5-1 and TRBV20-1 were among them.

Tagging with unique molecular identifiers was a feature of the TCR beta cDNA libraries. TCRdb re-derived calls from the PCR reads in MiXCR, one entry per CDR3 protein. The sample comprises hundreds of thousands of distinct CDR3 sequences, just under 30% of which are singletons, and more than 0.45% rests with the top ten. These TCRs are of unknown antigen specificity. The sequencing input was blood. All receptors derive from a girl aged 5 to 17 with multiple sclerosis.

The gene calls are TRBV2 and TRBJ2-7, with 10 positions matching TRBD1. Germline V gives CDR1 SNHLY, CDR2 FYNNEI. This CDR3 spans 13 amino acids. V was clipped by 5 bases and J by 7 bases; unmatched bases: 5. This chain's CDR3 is CASSRDRGREQYV. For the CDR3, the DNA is TGTGCCAGCAGTAGGGACAGGGGAAGAGAGCAGTACGTC.

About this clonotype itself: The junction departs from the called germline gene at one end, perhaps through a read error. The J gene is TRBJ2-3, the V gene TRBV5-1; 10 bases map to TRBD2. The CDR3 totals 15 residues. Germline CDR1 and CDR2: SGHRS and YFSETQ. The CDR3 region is CASSWTSGGADAQYF. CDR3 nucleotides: TGCGCCAGCAGCTGGACTAGCGGCGGCGCAGATGCGCAGTATTTT.

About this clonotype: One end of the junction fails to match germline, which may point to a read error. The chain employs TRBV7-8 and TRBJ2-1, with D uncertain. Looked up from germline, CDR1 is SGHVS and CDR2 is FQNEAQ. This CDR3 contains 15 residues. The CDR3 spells CAGSPRPWDYNEQFF. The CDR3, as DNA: TGTGCCGGCAGCCCCAGGCCTTGGGACTACAATGAGCAGTTCTTC.

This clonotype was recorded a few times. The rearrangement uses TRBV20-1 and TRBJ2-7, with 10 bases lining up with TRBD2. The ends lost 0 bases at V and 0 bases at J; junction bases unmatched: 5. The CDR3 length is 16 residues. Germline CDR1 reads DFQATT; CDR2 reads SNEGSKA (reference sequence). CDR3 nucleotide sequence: TGCAGTGCTAGAGACTTTAGCGGGAGGAACTCCTACGAGCAGTACTTC. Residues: CSARDFSGRNSYEQYF.

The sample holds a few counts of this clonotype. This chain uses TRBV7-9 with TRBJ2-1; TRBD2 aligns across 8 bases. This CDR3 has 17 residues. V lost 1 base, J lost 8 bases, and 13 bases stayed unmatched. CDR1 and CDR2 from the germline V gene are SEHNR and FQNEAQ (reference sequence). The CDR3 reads CASSLVGTGGPRDEQFF. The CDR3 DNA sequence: TGTGCCAGCAGCTTAGTGGGGACGGGAGGGCCCCGCGATGAGCAGTTCTTC.

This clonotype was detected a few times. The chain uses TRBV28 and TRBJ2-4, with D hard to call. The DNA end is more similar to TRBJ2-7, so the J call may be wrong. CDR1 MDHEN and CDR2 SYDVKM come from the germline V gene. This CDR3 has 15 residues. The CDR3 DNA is TGTGCCAGCAGTTTATCGCCCCGGGTTGGCTACGAGCAGTACTTC. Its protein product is CASSLSPRVGYEQYF.

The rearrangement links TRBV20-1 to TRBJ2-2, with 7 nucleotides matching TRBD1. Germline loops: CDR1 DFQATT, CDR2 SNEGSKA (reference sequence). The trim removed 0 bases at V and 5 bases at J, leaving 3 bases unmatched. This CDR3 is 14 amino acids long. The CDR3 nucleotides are TGCAGTGCTAGAGACAACAGGGGTACCGGGGAGCTGTTTTTT. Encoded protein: CSARDNRGTGELFF.

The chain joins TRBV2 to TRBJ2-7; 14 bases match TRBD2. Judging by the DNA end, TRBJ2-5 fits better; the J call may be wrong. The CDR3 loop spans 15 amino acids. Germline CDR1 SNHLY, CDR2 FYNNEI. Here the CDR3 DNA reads TGTGCCAGCACCATGACTAGCGGGGGGGTTGAGACCCAGTACTTC. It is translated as CASTMTSGGVETQYF.

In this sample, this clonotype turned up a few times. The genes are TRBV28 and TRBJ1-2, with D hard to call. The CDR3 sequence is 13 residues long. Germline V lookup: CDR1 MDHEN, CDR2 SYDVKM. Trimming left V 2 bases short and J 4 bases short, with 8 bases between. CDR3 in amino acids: CASSLRDLYGYTF. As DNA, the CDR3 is TGTGCCAGCAGTTTACGAGACCTCTATGGCTACACCTTC.